One TCR beta chain is described in this entry. This sample was included in a study of technical replicates of blood from a few donors. The repertoire was sequenced with immunoSEQ multiplex PCR; TCRdb's copy has only in-frame clones and lacks some. The table has 55,000 to 75,000 clones, around 87% seen once. Germline CDR1 is MNHNS and CDR2 is SASEGT. This CDR3 comprises 17 residues. J was trimmed by 0 bases and V by 0 bases; bases with no gene match: 5. This clonotype was obtained from a human donor in good health. Some clones in this sample may be carry-over from other donors' samples. The sample comprised PBMCs. V and J are TRBV6-1 and TRBJ2-3, with 8 bases aligning to TRBD1. The CDR3 DNA is TGTGCCAGCAGTGAAGCGCTAGGGACAGGAAGCACAGATACGCAGTATTTT. This codes for CASSEALGTGSTDTQYF.